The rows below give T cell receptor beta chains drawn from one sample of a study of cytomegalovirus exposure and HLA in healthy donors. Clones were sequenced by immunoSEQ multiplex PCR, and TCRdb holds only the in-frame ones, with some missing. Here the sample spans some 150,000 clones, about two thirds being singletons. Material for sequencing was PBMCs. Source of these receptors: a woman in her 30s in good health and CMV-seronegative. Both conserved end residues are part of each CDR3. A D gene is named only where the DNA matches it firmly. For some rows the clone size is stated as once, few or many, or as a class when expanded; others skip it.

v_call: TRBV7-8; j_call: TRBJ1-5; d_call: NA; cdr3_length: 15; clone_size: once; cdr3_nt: TGTGCCAGCAGCTTAGCTCGCCTGGGGGCTCAGCCCCAGCATTTT; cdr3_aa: CASSLARLGAQPQHF
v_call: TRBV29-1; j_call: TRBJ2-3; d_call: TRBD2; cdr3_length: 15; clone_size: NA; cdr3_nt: TGCAGCGTCGTACACGGCGGGGGGATCACAGATACGCAGTATTTT; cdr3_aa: CSVVHGGGITDTQYF
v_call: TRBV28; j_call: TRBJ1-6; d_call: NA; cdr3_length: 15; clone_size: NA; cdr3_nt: TGTGCCAGCGCTCTCTGGAGCTCCTATAATTCACCCCTCCACTTT; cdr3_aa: CASALWSSYNSPLHF
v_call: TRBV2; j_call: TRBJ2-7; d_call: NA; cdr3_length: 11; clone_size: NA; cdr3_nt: TGTGCCAGCACTAGCTACTACGAGCAGTACTTC; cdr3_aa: CASTSYYEQYF
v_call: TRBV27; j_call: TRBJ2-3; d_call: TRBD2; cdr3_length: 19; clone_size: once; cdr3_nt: TGTGCCAGCAGTCCTTCCGGGACTAGCGGACAAGCTAGCACAGATACGCAGTATTTT; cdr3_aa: CASSPSGTSGQASTDTQYF
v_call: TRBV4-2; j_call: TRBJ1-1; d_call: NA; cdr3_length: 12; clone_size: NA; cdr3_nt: TGTGCCAGCAGCCCGGACAGTCCTGAAGCTTTCTTT; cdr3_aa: CASSPDSPEAFF
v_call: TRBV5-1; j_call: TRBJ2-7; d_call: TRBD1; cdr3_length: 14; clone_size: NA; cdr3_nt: TGCGCCAGCAGCTTGGGGACAGGGGAAGGGGAGCAGTACTTC; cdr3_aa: CASSLGTGEGEQYF
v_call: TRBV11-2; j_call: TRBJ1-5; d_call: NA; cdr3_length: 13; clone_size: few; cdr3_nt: TGTGCCAGCAGCTTAGGAGTAGATCAGCCCCAGCATTTT; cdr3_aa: CASSLGVDQPQHF
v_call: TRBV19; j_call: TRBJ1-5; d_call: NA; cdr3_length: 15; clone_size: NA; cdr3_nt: TGTGCCAGTAGTATTCAGCGGGGGGGATATCAGCCCCAGCATTTT; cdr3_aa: CASSIQRGGYQPQHF
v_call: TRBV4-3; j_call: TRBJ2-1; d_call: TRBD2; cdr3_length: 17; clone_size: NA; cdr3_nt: TGCGCCAGCAGCCAGGGTCTTCGGCGGGAGGGAGGCAATGAGCAGTTCTTC; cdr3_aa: CASSQGLRREGGNEQFF
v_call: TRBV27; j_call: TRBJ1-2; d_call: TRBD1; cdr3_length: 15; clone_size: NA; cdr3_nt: TGTGCCAGCAGTCCTAGACAGGGTCACCTCTATGGCTACACCTTC; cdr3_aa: CASSPRQGHLYGYTF
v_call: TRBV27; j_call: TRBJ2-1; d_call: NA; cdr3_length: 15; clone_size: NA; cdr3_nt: TGTGCCAGCAGGTTCGGTTATAGCTCCTACAATGAGCAGTTCTTC; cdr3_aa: CASRFGYSSYNEQFF
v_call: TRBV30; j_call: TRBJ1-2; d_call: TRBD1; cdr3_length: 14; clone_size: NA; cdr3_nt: TGTGCCTGGAGTGCCTGGGCAGGGGGCAGTGGCTACACCTTC; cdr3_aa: CAWSAWAGGSGYTF
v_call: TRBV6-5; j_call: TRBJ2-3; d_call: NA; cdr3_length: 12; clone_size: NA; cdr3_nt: TGTGCCAGCAAGGACTTTGAGGATACGCAGTATTTT; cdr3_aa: CASKDFEDTQYF
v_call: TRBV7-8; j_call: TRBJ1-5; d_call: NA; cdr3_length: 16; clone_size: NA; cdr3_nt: TGTGCCAGCAGCTTAGCGCCCAGGGATGGGAATCAGCCCCAGCATTTT; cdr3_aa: CASSLAPRDGNQPQHF
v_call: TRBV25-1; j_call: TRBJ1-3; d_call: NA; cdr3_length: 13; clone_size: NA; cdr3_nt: TGTGCCAGCAGTGAGGCCTCTGGAAACACCATATATTTT; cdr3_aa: CASSEASGNTIYF
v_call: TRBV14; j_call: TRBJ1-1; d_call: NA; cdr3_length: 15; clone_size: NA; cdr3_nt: TGTGCCAGCAGCCAAAGCCTCAGGGGGAACACTGAAGCTTTCTTT; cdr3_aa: CASSQSLRGNTEAFF
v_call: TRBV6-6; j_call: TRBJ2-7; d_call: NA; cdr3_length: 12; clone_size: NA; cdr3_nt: TGTGCCAGCAGTTACTTAAACTCCGAGCAGTACTTC; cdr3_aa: CASSYLNSEQYF
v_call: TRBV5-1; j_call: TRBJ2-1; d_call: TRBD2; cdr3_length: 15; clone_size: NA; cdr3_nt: TGCGCCAGCAGCTCCGGGACTAGCGGGAGCAATGAGCAGTTCTTC; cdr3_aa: CASSSGTSGSNEQFF
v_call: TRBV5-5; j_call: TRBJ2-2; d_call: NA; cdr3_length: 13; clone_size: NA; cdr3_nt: TGTGCCAGCAGGGGGGCGGGCACCGGGGAGCTGTTTTTT; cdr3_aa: CASRGAGTGELFF
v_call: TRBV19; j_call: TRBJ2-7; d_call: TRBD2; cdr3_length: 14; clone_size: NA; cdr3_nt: TGTGCCAGTAGTATTGGCGGGAGAAGGTACGAGCAGTACTTC; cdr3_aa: CASSIGGRRYEQYF
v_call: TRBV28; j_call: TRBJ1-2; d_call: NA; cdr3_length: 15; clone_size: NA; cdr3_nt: TGTGCCAGCAGTCCGACCGGGAACTTCAACTATGGCTACACCTTC; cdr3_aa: CASSPTGNFNYGYTF
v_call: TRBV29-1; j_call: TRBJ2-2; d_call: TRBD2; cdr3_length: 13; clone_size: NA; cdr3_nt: TGCAGCGGGGGACTAGCGGGCCCCGGGGAGCTGTTTTTT; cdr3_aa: CSGGLAGPGELFF
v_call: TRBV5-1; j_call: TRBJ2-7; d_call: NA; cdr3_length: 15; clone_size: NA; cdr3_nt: TGCGCCAGCAGCTTTCGTAGGGGCAACTCCTACGAGCAGTACTTC; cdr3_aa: CASSFRRGNSYEQYF
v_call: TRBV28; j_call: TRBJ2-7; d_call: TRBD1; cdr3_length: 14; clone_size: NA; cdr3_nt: TGTGCCAGCAGACCAGGGGGTTCCTCCTACGAGCAGTACTTC; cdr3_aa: CASRPGGSSYEQYF
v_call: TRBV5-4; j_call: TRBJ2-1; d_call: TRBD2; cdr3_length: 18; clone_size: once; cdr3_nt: TGTGCCAGCAGCTTGGCTGTCTCTGCGGGAGTCTCCTACAATGAGCAGTTCTTC; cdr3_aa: CASSLAVSAGVSYNEQFF
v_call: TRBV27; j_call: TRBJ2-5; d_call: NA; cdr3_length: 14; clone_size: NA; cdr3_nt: TGTGCCAGCAGTTCTCGGACAAACTGGGAGACCCAGTACTTC; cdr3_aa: CASSSRTNWETQYF
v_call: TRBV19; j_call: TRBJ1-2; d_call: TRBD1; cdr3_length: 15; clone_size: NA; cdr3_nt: TGTGCCAGTAGTTTGGGGACAGAATCTAACTATGGCTACACCTTC; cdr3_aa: CASSLGTESNYGYTF
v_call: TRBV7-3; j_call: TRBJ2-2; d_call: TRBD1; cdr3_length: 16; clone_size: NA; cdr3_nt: TGTGCCAGCAGCTACCGGGACAGGGCGAACACCGGGGAGCTGTTTTTT; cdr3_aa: CASSYRDRANTGELFF
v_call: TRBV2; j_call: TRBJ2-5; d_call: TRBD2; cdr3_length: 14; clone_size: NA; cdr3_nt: TGTGCCAGCACCGGGACTAGCGTTCGAGAGACCCAGTACTTC; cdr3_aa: CASTGTSVRETQYF
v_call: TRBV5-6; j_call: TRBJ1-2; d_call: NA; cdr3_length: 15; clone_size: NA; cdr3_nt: TGTGCCAGCAGCTTGGGACAGGCTGGGAACTATGGCTACACCTTC; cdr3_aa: CASSLGQAGNYGYTF
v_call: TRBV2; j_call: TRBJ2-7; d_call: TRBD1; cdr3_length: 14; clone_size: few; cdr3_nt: TGTGCCAGCAGCACAGGGGGATCCTCCTACGAGCAGTACTTC; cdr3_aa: CASSTGGSSYEQYF
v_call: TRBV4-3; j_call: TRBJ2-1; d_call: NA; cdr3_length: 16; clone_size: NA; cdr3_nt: TGCGCCAGCAGCCAAGATGCAGCGGATACCTACAATGAGCAGTTCTTC; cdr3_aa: CASSQDAADTYNEQFF
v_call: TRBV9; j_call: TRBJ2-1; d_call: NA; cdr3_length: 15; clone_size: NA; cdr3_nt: TGTGCCAGCAGCCCCCCGAGGGAAGGCTACAATGAGCAGTTCTTC; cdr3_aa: CASSPPREGYNEQFF
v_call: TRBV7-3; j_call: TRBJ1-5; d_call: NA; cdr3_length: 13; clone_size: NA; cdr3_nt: TGTGCCAGCAGCTTTTTTACAGGCCAGCCCCAGCATTTT; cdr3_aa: CASSFFTGQPQHF
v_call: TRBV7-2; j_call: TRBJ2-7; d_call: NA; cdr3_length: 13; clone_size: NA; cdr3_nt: TGTGCCAGCAGCCTTCGACAGAGGCAGGAGCAGTACTTC; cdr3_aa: CASSLRQRQEQYF
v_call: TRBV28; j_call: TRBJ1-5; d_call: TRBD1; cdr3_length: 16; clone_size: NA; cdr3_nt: TGTGCCAGCAGTTCCGTGAGGGACAGGGATCACCAGCCCCAGCATTTT; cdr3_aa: CASSSVRDRDHQPQHF
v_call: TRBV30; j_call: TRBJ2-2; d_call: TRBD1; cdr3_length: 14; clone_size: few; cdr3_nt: TGTGCCTGGCCCGGGACAGTTGGTACCGGGGAGCTGTTTTTT; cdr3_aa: CAWPGTVGTGELFF
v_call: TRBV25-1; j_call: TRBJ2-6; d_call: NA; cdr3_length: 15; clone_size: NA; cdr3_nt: TGTGCCAGCAGTGAATACGAGGCTGGGGCCAACGTCCTGACTTTC; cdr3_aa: CASSEYEAGANVLTF
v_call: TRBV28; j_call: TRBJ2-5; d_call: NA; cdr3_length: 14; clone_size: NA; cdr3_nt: TGTGCCAGCAGTTCCCTACAGGTCCAAGAGACCCAGTACTTC; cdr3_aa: CASSSLQVQETQYF
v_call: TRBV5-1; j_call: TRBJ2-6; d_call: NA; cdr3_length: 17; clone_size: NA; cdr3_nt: TGCGCCAGCAGCTTCACAGGCTTTCTCTCTGGGGCCAACGTCCTGACTTTC; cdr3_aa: CASSFTGFLSGANVLTF
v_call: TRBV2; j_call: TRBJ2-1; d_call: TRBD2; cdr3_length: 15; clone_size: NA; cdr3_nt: TGTGCCAGCAGTGAAAGCGGGAGCTCCTACAATGAGCAGTTCTTC; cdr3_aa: CASSESGSSYNEQFF
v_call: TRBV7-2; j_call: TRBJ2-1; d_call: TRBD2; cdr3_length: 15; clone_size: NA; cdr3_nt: TGTGCCAGCAGCTTCATTAGCGGGAGAGGAAATGAGCAGTTCTTC; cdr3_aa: CASSFISGRGNEQFF
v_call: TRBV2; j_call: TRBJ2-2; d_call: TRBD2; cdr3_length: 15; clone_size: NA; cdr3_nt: TGTGCCAGCACGGGGCTAGCGGGAGACACCGGGGAGCTGTTTTTT; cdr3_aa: CASTGLAGDTGELFF
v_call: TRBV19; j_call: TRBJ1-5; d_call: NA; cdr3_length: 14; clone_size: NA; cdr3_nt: TGTGCCAGTAGCCCCCGGGACAACAATCAGCCCCAGCATTTT; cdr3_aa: CASSPRDNNQPQHF
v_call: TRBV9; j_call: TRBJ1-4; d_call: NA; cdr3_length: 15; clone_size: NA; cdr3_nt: TGTGCCAGCAGCCTTAGAGGGCAGGCCCTTGAAAAACTGTTTTTT; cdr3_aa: CASSLRGQALEKLFF
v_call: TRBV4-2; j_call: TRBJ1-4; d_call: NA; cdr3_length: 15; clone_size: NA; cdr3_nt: TGTGCCAGCAGCCAAGCGGGCCGGGAATCTGGAAAACTGTTTTTT; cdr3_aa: CASSQAGRESGKLFF
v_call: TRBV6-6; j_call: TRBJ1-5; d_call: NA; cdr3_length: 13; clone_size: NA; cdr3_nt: TGTGCCAGCAGTTATGAGAGTAATCAGCCCCAGCATTTT; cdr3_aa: CASSYESNQPQHF
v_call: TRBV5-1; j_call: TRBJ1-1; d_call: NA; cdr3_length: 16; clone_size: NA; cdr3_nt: TGCGCCAGCAGCCCGGCGCGGCAGGGGTTCATCTCTGAAGCTTTCTTT; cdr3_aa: CASSPARQGFISEAFF
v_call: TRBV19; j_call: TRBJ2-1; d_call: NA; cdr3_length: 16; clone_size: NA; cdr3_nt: TGTGCCAGTAGTATCTTCAGGCCCAGCTCCTACAATGAGCAGTTCTTC; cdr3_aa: CASSIFRPSSYNEQFF
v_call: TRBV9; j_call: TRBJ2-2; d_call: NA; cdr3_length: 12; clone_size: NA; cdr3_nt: TGTGCCAGCAGCGTAGCATCCGGGGAGCTGTTTTTT; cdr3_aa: CASSVASGELFF
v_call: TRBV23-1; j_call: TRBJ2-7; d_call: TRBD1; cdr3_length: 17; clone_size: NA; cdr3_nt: TGCGCCAGCAGTCGACACACTGCCTTACTGGGACAGTACGAGCAGTACTTC; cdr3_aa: CASSRHTALLGQYEQYF
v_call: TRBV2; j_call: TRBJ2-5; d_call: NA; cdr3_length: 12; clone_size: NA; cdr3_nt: TGTGCCAGCAGGGGGCTCGCGGAGACCCAGTACTTC; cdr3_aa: CASRGLAETQYF
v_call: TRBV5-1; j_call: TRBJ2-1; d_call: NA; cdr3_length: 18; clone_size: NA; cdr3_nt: TGCGCCAGCAGCTACGCTGGGTTGGGCACGAGCTCCTACAATGAGCAGTTCTTC; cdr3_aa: CASSYAGLGTSSYNEQFF
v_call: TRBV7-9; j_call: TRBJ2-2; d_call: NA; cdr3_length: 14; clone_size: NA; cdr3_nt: TGTGCCAGCAGCTTATTGGGGGGCACCGGGGAGCTGTTTTTT; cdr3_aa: CASSLLGGTGELFF